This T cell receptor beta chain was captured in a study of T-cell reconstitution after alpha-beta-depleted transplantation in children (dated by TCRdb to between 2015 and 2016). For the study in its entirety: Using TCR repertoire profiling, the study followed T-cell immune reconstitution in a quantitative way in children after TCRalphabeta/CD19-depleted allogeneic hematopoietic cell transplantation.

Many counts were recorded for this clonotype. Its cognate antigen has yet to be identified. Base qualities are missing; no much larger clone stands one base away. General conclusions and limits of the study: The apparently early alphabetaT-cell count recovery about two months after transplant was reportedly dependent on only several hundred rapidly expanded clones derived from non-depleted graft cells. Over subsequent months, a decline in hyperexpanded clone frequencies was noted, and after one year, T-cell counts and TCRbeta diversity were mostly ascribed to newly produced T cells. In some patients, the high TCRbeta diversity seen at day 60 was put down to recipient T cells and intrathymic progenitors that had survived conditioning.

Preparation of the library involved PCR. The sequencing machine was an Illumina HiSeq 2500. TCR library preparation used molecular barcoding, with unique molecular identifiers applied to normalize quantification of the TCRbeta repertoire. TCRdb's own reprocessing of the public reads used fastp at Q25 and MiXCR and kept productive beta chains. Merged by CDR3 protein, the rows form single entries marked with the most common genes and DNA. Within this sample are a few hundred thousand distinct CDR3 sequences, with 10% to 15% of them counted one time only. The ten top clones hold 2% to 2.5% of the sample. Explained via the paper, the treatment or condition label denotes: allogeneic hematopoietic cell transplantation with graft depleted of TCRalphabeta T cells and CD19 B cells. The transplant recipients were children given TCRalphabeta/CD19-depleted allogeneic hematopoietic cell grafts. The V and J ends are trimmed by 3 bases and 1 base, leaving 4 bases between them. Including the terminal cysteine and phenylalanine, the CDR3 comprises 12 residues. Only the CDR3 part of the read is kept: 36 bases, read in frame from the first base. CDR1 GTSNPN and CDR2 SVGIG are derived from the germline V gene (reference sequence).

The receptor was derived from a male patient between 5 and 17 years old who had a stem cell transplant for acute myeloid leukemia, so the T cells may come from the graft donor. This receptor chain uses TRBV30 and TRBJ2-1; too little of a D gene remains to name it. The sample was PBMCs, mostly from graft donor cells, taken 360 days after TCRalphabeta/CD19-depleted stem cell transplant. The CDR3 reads CAWSWSYNEQFF. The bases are TGTGCCTGGAGCTGGTCCTACAATGAGCAGTTCTTC. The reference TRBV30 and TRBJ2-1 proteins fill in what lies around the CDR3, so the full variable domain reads SQTIHQWPATLVQPVGSPLSLECTVEGTSNPNLYWYRQAAGRGLQLLFYSVGIGQISSEVPQNLSASRPQDRQFILSSKKLLLSDSGFYLCAWSWSYNEQFFGPGTRLTVL.